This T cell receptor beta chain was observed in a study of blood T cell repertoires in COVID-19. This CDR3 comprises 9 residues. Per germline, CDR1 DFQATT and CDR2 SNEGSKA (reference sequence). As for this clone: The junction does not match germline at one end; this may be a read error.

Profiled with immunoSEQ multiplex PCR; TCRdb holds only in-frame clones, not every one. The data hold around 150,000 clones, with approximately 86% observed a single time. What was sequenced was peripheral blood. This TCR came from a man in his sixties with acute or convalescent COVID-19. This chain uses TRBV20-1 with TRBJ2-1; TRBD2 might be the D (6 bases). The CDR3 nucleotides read TGCAGTGCTAGCGGGAGTTGGCTCTTC. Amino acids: CSASGSWLF.